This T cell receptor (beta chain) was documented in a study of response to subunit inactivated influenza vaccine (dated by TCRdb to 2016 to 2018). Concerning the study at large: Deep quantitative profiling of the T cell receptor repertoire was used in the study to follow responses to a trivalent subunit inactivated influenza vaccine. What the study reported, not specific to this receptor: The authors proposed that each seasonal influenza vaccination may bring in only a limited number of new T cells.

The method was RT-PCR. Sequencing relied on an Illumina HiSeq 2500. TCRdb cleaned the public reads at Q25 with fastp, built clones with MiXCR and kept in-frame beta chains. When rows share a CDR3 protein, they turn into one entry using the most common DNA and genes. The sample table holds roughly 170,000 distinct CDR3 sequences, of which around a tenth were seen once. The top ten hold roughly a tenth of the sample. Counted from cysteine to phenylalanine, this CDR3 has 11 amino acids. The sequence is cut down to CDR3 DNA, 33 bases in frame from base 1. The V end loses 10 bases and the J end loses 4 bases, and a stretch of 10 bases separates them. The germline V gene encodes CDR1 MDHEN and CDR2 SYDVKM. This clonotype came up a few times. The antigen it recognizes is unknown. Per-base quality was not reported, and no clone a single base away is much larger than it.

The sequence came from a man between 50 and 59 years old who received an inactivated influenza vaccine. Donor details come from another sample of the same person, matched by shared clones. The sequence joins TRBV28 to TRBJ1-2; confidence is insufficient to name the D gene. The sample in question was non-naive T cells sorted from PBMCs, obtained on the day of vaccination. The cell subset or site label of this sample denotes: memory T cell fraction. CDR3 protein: CATRGLYGYTF. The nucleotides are TGTGCCACCCGCGGTCTCTATGGCTACACCTTC.